The T cell receptor beta chain under discussion was sequenced for a study of T cell responses to AZD1222 COVID-19 vaccine. Overall study results and limits: The peak T cell response came first, and repertoires were sampled only after it. Females outnumbered males among donors, who were mostly white British; clonal diversity was possibly underestimated. Reportedly, nearly half of unique spike TCRs recognized epitopes outside B.1.351/B.1.1.7 mutations.

Second-dose intervals of approximately 4 or approximately 12 weeks were pooled. Germline-derived CDR1 and CDR2 are LGHDT and YNNKEL (reference sequence). Trimming removed 4 bases from V and 8 bases from J; junction bases left unmatched: 12. This CDR3 comprises 16 residues. Sequencing used immunoSEQ multiplex PCR; TCRdb keeps in-frame clones, though not all of them. The table lists about 150,000 clones, roughly 93% of them singletons. As for this clone: The antigen remains unidentified.

The sequences come from peripheral blood, collected 28 days after the second AZD1222 dose. The chain combines TRBV3-1 (or the pseudogene TRBV3-2) with TRBJ1-5; 9 nucleotides match TRBD1. This clonotype was sampled from an adult who received the AZD1222 COVID-19 vaccine. The CDR3 is CASSPHRTGGGEPQHF. The DNA of the CDR3 is TGTGCCAGCAGCCCCCACCGTACAGGGGGCGGCGAGCCCCAGCATTTT.